This is a list of T cell receptor beta chains from one sample in a study of OX40 agonist ivuxolimab in advanced cancers. Clones were sequenced by immunoSEQ multiplex PCR, and TCRdb holds only the in-frame ones, with some missing. The table records about 35,000 clones, 79% of them present only once. Specimen: CD4+ or CD8+ T cells sorted from blood, collected in a trial of the OX40 agonist ivuxolimab. Source of these receptors: an adult with an advanced solid tumor such as melanoma, head and neck, liver or kidney cancer. Both conserved end residues are part of each CDR3. D genes are given only for firm matches. Clone size is stated in some rows and not others, as once, few, many or a class when expanded.

v_gene: TRBV9; d_gene: NA; j_gene: TRBJ2-7; abundance: once; CDR3nt: TGTGCCAGCAGCGTAGAGAAAGGGAGCCACGAGCAGTACTTC; CDR3aa: CASSVEKGSHEQYF
v_gene: TRBV10-3; d_gene: NA; j_gene: TRBJ2-1; abundance: NA; CDR3nt: TGTGCCATCAGTGAGAACCTAGCGAACAATGAGCAGTTCTTC; CDR3aa: CAISENLANNEQFF
v_gene: TRBV27; d_gene: TRBD2; j_gene: TRBJ2-7; abundance: NA; CDR3nt: TGTGCCACCGGACAAAGGGGAGGGGAGCAGTACTTC; CDR3aa: CATGQRGGEQYF
v_gene: TRBV5-5; d_gene: NA; j_gene: TRBJ2-2; abundance: NA; CDR3nt: TGTGCCAGCATCGAGGGGCTGGGTTACGGGGAGCTGTTTTTT; CDR3aa: CASIEGLGYGELFF
v_gene: TRBV5-1; d_gene: NA; j_gene: TRBJ2-3; abundance: NA; CDR3nt: TGCGCCAGCAGCTTGGCGGGACCGAGCACAGATACGCAGTATTTT; CDR3aa: CASSLAGPSTDTQYF
v_gene: TRBV13; d_gene: NA; j_gene: TRBJ2-5; abundance: NA; CDR3nt: TGTGCCAGCAGCCTCCAAGAGACCCAGTACTTC; CDR3aa: CASSLQETQYF
v_gene: TRBV11-2; d_gene: NA; j_gene: TRBJ2-7; abundance: medium-sized; CDR3nt: TGTGCCAGCAGCTTACAACAGAGCCCATTGACACCCTACGAGCAGTACTTC; CDR3aa: CASSLQQSPLTPYEQYF
v_gene: TRBV5-1; d_gene: NA; j_gene: TRBJ1-4; abundance: NA; CDR3nt: TGCGCCAGCAGCTTGGAAGTTGCAACTAATGAAAAACTGTTTTTT; CDR3aa: CASSLEVATNEKLFF
v_gene: TRBV18; d_gene: NA; j_gene: TRBJ1-4; abundance: NA; CDR3nt: TGTGCCAGCTCACGGGCAACTAATGAAAAACTGTTTTTT; CDR3aa: CASSRATNEKLFF
v_gene: TRBV5-1; d_gene: NA; j_gene: TRBJ2-2; abundance: NA; CDR3nt: TGCGCCAGCAGCGTGGACGGGGCTATGACCGGGGAGCTGTTTTTT; CDR3aa: CASSVDGAMTGELFF
v_gene: TRBV6-1; d_gene: NA; j_gene: TRBJ2-5; abundance: NA; CDR3nt: TGTGCCGCCGGGAGCTCCCCCGGGGAGACCCAGTACTTC; CDR3aa: CAAGSSPGETQYF
v_gene: TRBV10-3; d_gene: TRBD1; j_gene: TRBJ1-5; abundance: NA; CDR3nt: TGTGCCATCGGGACAGGGGATCAGCCCCAGCATTTT; CDR3aa: CAIGTGDQPQHF
v_gene: TRBV12-5; d_gene: NA; j_gene: TRBJ1-1; abundance: once; CDR3nt: TGTGCTAGTGGTTTGGGGGGACGCACTGAAGCTTTCTTT; CDR3aa: CASGLGGRTEAFF
v_gene: TRBV7-9; d_gene: NA; j_gene: TRBJ1-2; abundance: once; CDR3nt: TGTGCCAGCAGCCGAACAGGGAGCCATTCTAACTATGGCTACACCTTC; CDR3aa: CASSRTGSHSNYGYTF
v_gene: TRBV7-2; d_gene: NA; j_gene: TRBJ1-6; abundance: NA; CDR3nt: TGTGCCAGCAGCTTAGCGCAGGGATCACCCCTCCACTTT; CDR3aa: CASSLAQGSPLHF
v_gene: TRBV5-4; d_gene: NA; j_gene: TRBJ2-6; abundance: NA; CDR3nt: TGTGCCAGCAGCTTGAGAGGCTCTGGGGCCAACGTCCTGACTTTC; CDR3aa: CASSLRGSGANVLTF
v_gene: TRBV5-1; d_gene: NA; j_gene: TRBJ1-6; abundance: NA; CDR3nt: TGCGCCAGCAGCTCGGGTGGGACGCCCGATTCACCCCTCCACTTT; CDR3aa: CASSSGGTPDSPLHF
v_gene: TRBV27; d_gene: NA; j_gene: TRBJ2-2; abundance: NA; CDR3nt: TGTGCCAGTTGGGGACGGAACACCGGGGAGCTGTTTTTT; CDR3aa: CASWGRNTGELFF
v_gene: TRBV30; d_gene: NA; j_gene: TRBJ2-3; abundance: NA; CDR3nt: TGTGCCTGGAGTGTAGGGGGACAAAGCACAGATACGCAGTATTTT; CDR3aa: CAWSVGGQSTDTQYF
v_gene: TRBV7-9; d_gene: NA; j_gene: TRBJ1-4; abundance: NA; CDR3nt: TGTGCCAGCAGCTTAGAGGGGCGCGGGGAAAAACTGTTTTTT; CDR3aa: CASSLEGRGEKLFF
v_gene: TRBV9; d_gene: TRBD2; j_gene: TRBJ2-1; abundance: few; CDR3nt: TGTGCCAGCAGCGGGACTAGCGCATATGAGCAGTTCTTC; CDR3aa: CASSGTSAYEQFF
v_gene: TRBV19; d_gene: TRBD1; j_gene: TRBJ2-7; abundance: few; CDR3nt: TGTGCCAGTAGTTCCCGGGACAGGCCCTCGCACGAGCAGTACTTC; CDR3aa: CASSSRDRPSHEQYF
v_gene: TRBV9; d_gene: TRBD1; j_gene: TRBJ2-6; abundance: NA; CDR3nt: TGTGCCAGCACCAGTACGGGGACAGGTGGGGCCAACGTCCTGACTTTC; CDR3aa: CASTSTGTGGANVLTF
v_gene: TRBV30; d_gene: NA; j_gene: TRBJ1-1; abundance: NA; CDR3nt: TGTGCCTGGAGTTCCGGGAGAGGGGGTGAAGCTTTCTTT; CDR3aa: CAWSSGRGGEAFF
v_gene: TRBV30; d_gene: NA; j_gene: TRBJ1-1; abundance: NA; CDR3nt: TGTGCCTGGATCGAGGGGAACACTGAAGCTTTCTTT; CDR3aa: CAWIEGNTEAFF
v_gene: TRBV5-5; d_gene: NA; j_gene: TRBJ2-6; abundance: NA; CDR3nt: TGTGCCAGCAGCCCCACAGGGTGGGGGGCCAACGTCCTGACTTTC; CDR3aa: CASSPTGWGANVLTF
v_gene: TRBV29-1; d_gene: TRBD2; j_gene: TRBJ2-3; abundance: few; CDR3nt: TGCAGCGTTGAGCGGCTAGCGGGGAGCACAGATACGCAGTATTTT; CDR3aa: CSVERLAGSTDTQYF
v_gene: TRBV28; d_gene: TRBD1; j_gene: TRBJ1-1; abundance: NA; CDR3nt: TGTGCCAGCAGTCTTACCCTACACAGGGGAAACACTGAAGCTTTCTTT; CDR3aa: CASSLTLHRGNTEAFF
v_gene: TRBV7-3; d_gene: NA; j_gene: TRBJ2-7; abundance: NA; CDR3nt: TGTGCCAGCAGCTTAGAATATGGGGCGGGCGAGCAGTACTTC; CDR3aa: CASSLEYGAGEQYF
v_gene: TRBV7-3; d_gene: NA; j_gene: TRBJ2-2; abundance: medium-sized; CDR3nt: TGTGCCAGCAGCTTAGGAGGTTTTGACACCGGGGAGCTGTTTTTT; CDR3aa: CASSLGGFDTGELFF
v_gene: TRBV10-2; d_gene: NA; j_gene: TRBJ1-5; abundance: NA; CDR3nt: TGCGCCACCGGGGGGGCAGGGGCCAATCAGCCCCAGCATTTT; CDR3aa: CATGGAGANQPQHF
v_gene: TRBV18; d_gene: NA; j_gene: TRBJ2-2; abundance: medium-sized; CDR3nt: TGTGCCAGCTCTCCGCTGAACACCGGGGAGCTGTTTTTT; CDR3aa: CASSPLNTGELFF
v_gene: TRBV19; d_gene: NA; j_gene: TRBJ2-1; abundance: NA; CDR3nt: TGTGCCAGTAGCCGTTCGGCGGGAACCTACAATGAGCAGTTCTTC; CDR3aa: CASSRSAGTYNEQFF
v_gene: TRBV28; d_gene: NA; j_gene: TRBJ1-2; abundance: once; CDR3nt: TGTGCCAGCAGTTTCACAGGGAACTATGGCTACACCTTC; CDR3aa: CASSFTGNYGYTF
v_gene: TRBV5-4; d_gene: NA; j_gene: TRBJ2-7; abundance: NA; CDR3nt: TGTGCCAGCAGCTTGGTGGGGACCACGTCCTACGAGCAGTACTTC; CDR3aa: CASSLVGTTSYEQYF
v_gene: TRBV19; d_gene: TRBD1; j_gene: TRBJ2-7; abundance: few; CDR3nt: TGTGCCAGTACAGTAGGGTGGACAGGGACGCCCGAGCAGTACTTC; CDR3aa: CASTVGWTGTPEQYF
v_gene: TRBV28; d_gene: NA; j_gene: TRBJ2-3; abundance: NA; CDR3nt: TGTGCCAGCAGTTTTGGTTTAATGCCTGCGCAGTATTTT; CDR3aa: CASSFGLMPAQYF
v_gene: TRBV28; d_gene: NA; j_gene: TRBJ1-5; abundance: NA; CDR3nt: TGTGCCAGCAGTCCCCGAGCAGGGAGGAATCAGCCCCAGCATTTT; CDR3aa: CASSPRAGRNQPQHF
v_gene: TRBV28; d_gene: NA; j_gene: TRBJ2-5; abundance: NA; CDR3nt: TGTGCCAGCAGTTTTTCGGGTGGGGACTCTCAAGAGACCCAGTACTTC; CDR3aa: CASSFSGGDSQETQYF
v_gene: TRBV4-1; d_gene: TRBD1; j_gene: TRBJ1-5; abundance: NA; CDR3nt: TGCGCCAGCAGCCTCGCGTACTCCGGGACAGTAAGACGTAGCAATCAGCCCCAGCATTTT; CDR3aa: CASSLAYSGTVRRSNQPQHF
v_gene: TRBV28; d_gene: TRBD2; j_gene: TRBJ2-1; abundance: medium-sized; CDR3nt: TGTGCCAGCAGCAGAAGCGGGACCTACAATGAGCAGTTCTTC; CDR3aa: CASSRSGTYNEQFF
v_gene: TRBV7-6; d_gene: NA; j_gene: TRBJ1-1; abundance: NA; CDR3nt: TGTGCCAGCAGCTTAGGGCAGCTGAACACTGAAGCTTTCTTT; CDR3aa: CASSLGQLNTEAFF
v_gene: TRBV6-1; d_gene: NA; j_gene: TRBJ1-2; abundance: NA; CDR3nt: TGTGCCAGCAGTTCCTTAGAGGAGGTGTATGGCTACACCTTC; CDR3aa: CASSSLEEVYGYTF
v_gene: TRBV9; d_gene: NA; j_gene: TRBJ2-4; abundance: once; CDR3nt: TGTGCCAGCAGCGTAGGGTACAGGCAAAACATTCAGTACTTC; CDR3aa: CASSVGYRQNIQYF
v_gene: TRBV7-8; d_gene: TRBD1; j_gene: TRBJ2-5; abundance: once; CDR3nt: TGTGCCAGCAGACTAGGGGTGTTCCAGGGGGCCTTGGAGACCCAGTACTTC; CDR3aa: CASRLGVFQGALETQYF
v_gene: TRBV6-5; d_gene: NA; j_gene: TRBJ2-7; abundance: NA; CDR3nt: TGTGCCAGCAGTTATCGGGCGGGGCCCTACGAGCAGTACTTC; CDR3aa: CASSYRAGPYEQYF
v_gene: TRBV23-1; d_gene: NA; j_gene: TRBJ2-1; abundance: NA; CDR3nt: TGCGCCAGCAGTCCAAAGGAGGGCCGTTTCAATGAGCAGTTCTTC; CDR3aa: CASSPKEGRFNEQFF